This TCR beta chain was retrieved from a study of blood T cell repertoires in COVID-19. The wider study: Acute and convalescent COVID-19 samples came from the United States, Italy and Spain. PBMCs, B-cell-depleted T cells, or T cells provided the cDNA or gDNA that made up the material.

Seattle patients were enrolled while actively infected and followed longitudinally. Study processing details: Amplified reference gene primers provided the basis for estimating nucleated cell counts. The data were produced by immunoSEQ multiplex PCR, yet TCRdb's version contains in-frame clones alone and is incomplete. V, J and clone size are taken as reported in that table, and D and trimming were inferred from the DNA itself. The sample shows some 130,000 clones, about 92% of them seen only once. V was pared by 1 base and J by 4 bases, with 12 bases between. Germline V CDR1 and CDR2: LNHDA, SQIVND (reference sequence). The CDR3 sequence is 15 residues long.

Sequenced sample: peripheral blood. The chain recombines TRBV19 with TRBJ2-3, with D possibly TRBD2 on 6 matching bases. The clonotype comes from a man in his 60s with COVID-19, enrolled during active disease. CDR3 bases: TGTGCCAGTAGTATAGCGGGAGTAAGCGCAGATACGCAGTATTTT. Translation gives CASSIAGVSADTQYF.